Each of the 29 T cell receptor beta chains below was sequenced from the same sample in a study of blood T cell repertoires in COVID-19. Profiled with immunoSEQ multiplex PCR; TCRdb holds only in-frame clones, not every one. The sample records more than 85,000 clones, 70% to 85% being singletons. Sequenced sample: peripheral blood. These receptors originate from a man in his 70s with acute or convalescent COVID-19.

This clone was seen only once. This sequence joins TRBV2 and TRBJ2-3; D may be TRBD1 (7 bases). CDR3 length: 17 residues. With 6 bases removed from V and 6 bases from J, the gap between germline ends came to 25 bases. Germline CDR1 is SNHLY and CDR2 is FYNNEI. As DNA, the CDR3 is TGTGCCAGCAGATACTGGCAGCGGCGCTCAGGGGGGGATACGCAGTATTTT. Translating gives CASRYWQRRSGGDTQYF.

This chain connects TRBV27 to TRBJ2-7, with D tentatively TRBD2 (6 bases). The length of the CDR3 is 14 residues. The germline V and J ends were trimmed by 4 bases and 0 bases, with 10 bases remaining between them. Germline loops: CDR1 MNHEY, CDR2 SMNVEV (reference sequence). The CDR3 nucleotides read TGTGCCAGCAGTTACCGGGGGACCTCCTACGAGCAGTACTTC. This translates into CASSYRGTSYEQYF.

V usage is TRBV12-3 or TRBV12-4 and J usage is TRBJ1-5; D perhaps matches TRBD1 (6 bases). The CDR3 runs 13 residues. V gave up 6 bases and J gave up 6 bases, with 12 bases separating them. The CDR3 sequence: CASRPSDSQPQHF. In DNA form, the CDR3 reads TGTGCCAGCAGACCCTCGGACAGTCAGCCCCAGCATTTT.

The chain combines TRBV25-1 with TRBJ1-3; D uncertain. V lost 10 bases, J lost 1 base, and 8 bases lay in between. CDR1 MGHDK and CDR2 SYGVNS come from the germline V gene. The CDR3 runs to 12 residues. The chain's CDR3 is CATSGSGNTIYF. The CDR3 coding sequence is TGTGCCACTTCGGGGTCTGGAAACACCATATATTTT.

The V and J genes are TRBV15 and TRBJ2-5; 10 bases map to TRBD2. Germline CDR1 LNHNV, CDR2 YYDKDF (reference sequence). The CDR3 contains 14 residues. The junction had 4 bases not matched to a gene; V was cut back by 6 bases and J by 3 bases. CDR3 sequence (DNA): TGTGCCACCAGAGTTGGACTAGCGGAAGAGACCCAGTACTTC. Translated, it gives CATRVGLAEETQYF.

CDR3 sequence reads: CASSFSGGTKNIQYF. CDR3 nucleotide sequence: TGTGCCAGCAGCTTTTCGGGGGGTACCAAAAACATTCAGTACTTC. J is TRBJ2-4 and V is TRBV7-2; 7 positions agree with TRBD2. V dropped 3 bases and J dropped 2; count of bases not matched to a gene: 4. The CDR3 spans 15 residues. Germline CDR1 is SGHTA and CDR2 is FQGNSA.

The rearrangement joins TRBV5-8 to TRBJ1-5, with TRBD1 matching over 10 bases. J was trimmed by 0 bases and V by 4 bases; bases with no gene match: 1. Germline assignment: CDR1 SGHTS and CDR2 YDEGEE. The CDR3 sequence is 15 residues long. The CDR3 sequence: CASSRDRGSNQPQHF. The CDR3 DNA reads as TGTGCCAGCAGCCGGGACAGGGGTAGCAATCAGCCCCAGCATTTT. The whole variable domain, remainder taken from reference TRBV5-8 and TRBJ1-5, is EAGVTQSPTHLIKTRGQQATLRCSPISGHTSVYWYQQALGLGLQFLLWYDEGEERNRGNFPPRFSGRQFPNYSSELNVNALELEDSALYLCASSRDRGSNQPQHFGDGTRLSIL.

This clone is a singleton in its sample. The gene calls are TRBV20-1 and TRBJ2-7; 8 bases align to TRBD2. The CDR3 is 11 amino acids. The germline V gene has CDR1 DFQATT and CDR2 SNEGSKA (reference sequence). The trim removed 5 bases at V and 9 bases at J, leaving 6 bases unmatched. CDR3 sequence (DNA): TGCAGTGCTTACCAGCGGGAGAGGCAGTACTTC. Encoded protein: CSAYQRERQYF.

The gene calls are TRBV5-8 and TRBJ1-4; the D is unclear. The V end was cut by 4 bases, the J end by 0 bases, with 7 bases between. Germline V lookup: CDR1 SGHTS, CDR2 YDEGEE. The CDR3 length is 14 residues. The CDR3 here is CASSHRTTNEKLFF. CDR3 sequence (DNA): TGTGCCAGCAGCCACAGAACAACTAATGAAAAACTGTTTTTT.

The V and J genes are TRBV11-2 and TRBJ2-1, with 9 bases fitting TRBD2. The V gene's germline CDR1 is SGHAT and CDR2 FQNNGV. The junction had 9 bases not matched to a gene; V was cut back by 4 bases and J by 8 bases. The CDR3 runs 15 residues. CDR3 in amino acids: CASSSAGGPAYEQFF. The CDR3 region has the DNA TGTGCCAGCAGCTCGGCGGGGGGGCCCGCTTATGAGCAGTTCTTC.

The chain uses TRBV6-5 and TRBJ2-2; the D is unclear. Trimming pared 4 bases from V and 5 bases from J, leaving 11 bases between. CDR3 length: 14 amino acids. Germline V CDR1 and CDR2: MNHEY, SVGAGI. The CDR3 DNA reads TGTGCCAGCAGTTTCAAAGCGACGACCGGGGAGCTGTTTTTT. It specifies CASSFKATTGELFF.

V and J are TRBV6-4 and TRBJ2-1, with TRBD2 matching 8 bases. V lost 4 bases to trimming and J lost 6 bases; unmatched junction nucleotides: 2. This CDR3 region has 13 residues. Germline CDR1 is MRHNA and CDR2 is SNTAGT. The CDR3 reads CASSVGTSNEQFF. CDR3 DNA sequence: TGTGCCAGCAGTGTCGGGACTAGCAATGAGCAGTTCTTC.

The V call is TRBV6-5, the J call TRBJ1-1, with 8 bases that match TRBD1. The CDR3 is 12 residues long. J gave up 12 bases and V 3 bases, and 6 bases lay outside the gene matches. Germline lookup yields CDR1 MNHEY and CDR2 SVGAGI. CDR3 loop: CASSYGGQVSFF. In DNA, the CDR3 is TGTGCCAGCAGTTATGGGGGACAGGTCTCTTTCTTT.

At least ten counts were recorded for this clone. V gene TRBV27 combines with J gene TRBJ2-7; D may be TRBD2 (5 bases). Deletions cut 0 bases from V and 7 bases from J, with 7 bases between. The germline V gene has CDR1 MNHEY and CDR2 SMNVEV (reference sequence). This CDR3 has 12 amino acids. CDR3 in amino acids: CASSLSGVEQYF. The CDR3, as DNA: TGTGCCAGCAGTTTATCGGGAGTTGAGCAGTACTTC.

This clone was found once. The CDR3 here is CASSPQNTQETQYF. The CDR3, as DNA: TGTGCCAGTAGTCCGCAGAATACACAAGAGACCCAGTACTTC. The chain combines TRBV19 with TRBJ2-5; unclear D gene. The CDR3 contains 14 residues. In germline, CDR1 is LNHDA, CDR2 SQIVND (reference sequence). Trimming cost V 5 bases and J 2 bases, with 12 bases left between them. The full variable domain, in which reference TRBV19 and TRBJ2-5 provide the parts outside the CDR3, is DGGITQSPKYLFRKEGQNVTLSCEQNLNHDAMYWYRQDPGQGLRLIYYSQIVNDFQKGDIAEGYSVSREKKESFPLTVTSAQKNPTAFYLCASSPQNTQETQYFGPGTRLLVL.

CDR3: CASSESGLAGETQYF. The CDR3, as DNA: TGTGCCAGTAGTGAGTCGGGACTAGCGGGAGAGACCCAGTACTTC. This chain joins TRBV19 and TRBJ2-5, with 12 nucleotides matching TRBD2. J lost 4 bases, V lost 5 bases, and 5 bases had no gene match. CDR1 is LNHDA, CDR2 SQIVND, per germline (reference sequence). There are 15 residues in the CDR3.

This chain connects TRBV3-1 (or the pseudogene TRBV3-2) to TRBJ2-5, with 9 bases matching TRBD2. The junction had 13 bases not matched to a gene; V was cut back by 3 bases and J by 2 bases. Germline V gives CDR1 LGHDT, CDR2 YNNKEL (reference sequence). The CDR3 totals 18 residues. CDR3 sequence: CASSHNPAGGSKQETQYF. The CDR3 DNA reads TGTGCCAGCAGCCATAATCCCGCGGGGGGGTCAAAACAAGAGACCCAGTACTTC.

The chain links TRBV9 to TRBJ2-3; 7 bases line up with TRBD2. The length of the CDR3 is 15 residues. Germline V gene data show CDR1 as SGDLS and CDR2 as YYNGEE. Unmatched junction bases numbered 7, after V lost 1 base and J lost 5 bases. CDR3 nucleotides: TGTGCCAGCAGCGTATATCCGGGAGGTATAGATACGCAGTATTTT. It yields the protein CASSVYPGGIDTQYF.

The rearrangement joins TRBV19 to TRBJ1-1, with a possible D match to TRBD1 (6 bases). The V and J ends lost 5 bases and 1 base respectively, with 11 bases between them. There are 14 residues in the CDR3. From germline, CDR1 is LNHDA and CDR2 SQIVND (reference sequence). DNA of the CDR3: TGTGCCAGTAGTTTCCAGGGGACGAACACTGAAGCTTTCTTT. It encodes CASSFQGTNTEAFF.

The genes are TRBV20-1 and TRBJ2-7, with D hard to call. Germline CDR1 DFQATT, CDR2 SNEGSKA (reference sequence). V lost 8 bases and J lost 4, with 12 bases in between. This CDR3 region has 11 residues. This chain's CDR3 is CSFGDFYEQYF. DNA of the CDR3: TGCAGTTTCGGAGATTTTTACGAGCAGTACTTC.

The chain recombines TRBV5-4 with TRBJ2-2; 8 nucleotides match TRBD2. The ends lost 4 bases at V and 5 bases at J; junction bases unmatched: 7. CDR1 and CDR2 (germline): SGHNT, YYREEE (reference sequence). This CDR3 has 15 amino acids. This chain's CDR3 is CASSQGLVETGELFF. CDR3 nucleotides: TGTGCCAGCAGCCAGGGACTAGTGGAGACCGGGGAGCTGTTTTTT.

The chain joins TRBV5-8 to TRBJ1-5; D possibly corresponds to TRBD1 (5 bases). Per the germline V gene, CDR1 is SGHTS and CDR2 is YDEGEE. The CDR3 extends over 14 amino acids. Between the trimmed V and J ends, which lost 4 bases and 4 bases, there was a span of 12 bases. CDR3 sequence: CASSGRTRNQPQHF. The CDR3 coding sequence is TGTGCCAGCAGCGGAAGGACAAGGAATCAGCCCCAGCATTTT.

The sample holds a few counts of this clone. V gene TRBV7-3 combines with J gene TRBJ2-2; TRBD2 agrees at 9 bases. Per germline, CDR1 SGHTA and CDR2 FQGTGA. The CDR3 sequence is 15 residues long. The V and J ends lost 1 base and 6 bases, in that order; junction bases with no gene match: 3. As DNA, the CDR3 is TGTGCCAGCAGCTTAATCTTAGCGGGAGCCGGGGAGCTGTTTTTT. Translation gives CASSLILAGAGELFF.

This clone was counted ten times or more. The J gene is TRBJ2-3, the V gene TRBV7-2; D is uncertain. V was trimmed by 5 bases and J by 0 bases, leaving 15 bases between them. This CDR3 comprises 16 residues. CDR1 is SGHTA and CDR2 is FQGNSA in the germline V gene. The CDR3 DNA reads as TGTGCCAGCAGCAAAACCCCTAGGCTTAGCACAGATACGCAGTATTTT. It is translated as CASSKTPRLSTDTQYF.

The chain couples TRBV11-2 to TRBJ2-5, with 10 bases matching TRBD2. Germline values: CDR1 SGHAT, CDR2 FQNNGV. The CDR3 sequence is 14 residues long. Unmatched junction bases numbered 10, after V lost 6 bases and J lost 9 bases. CDR3 protein: CASRPAGGLEAQYF. The CDR3 DNA sequence: TGTGCCAGCAGGCCAGCGGGGGGGCTGGAGGCCCAGTACTTC. The variable domain in full, with the rest retrieved from reference TRBV11-2 and TRBJ2-5, is EAGVAQSPRYKIIEKRQSVAFWCNPISGHATLYWYQQILGQGPKLLIQFQNNGVVDDSQLPKDRFSAERLKGVDSTLKIQPAKLEDSAVYLCASRPAGGLEAQYFGPGTRLLVL.

This chain uses TRBV14 with TRBJ1-1; D call uncertain. The CDR3 is made up of 13 amino acids. V was cut by 2 bases and J by 7 bases, with 11 bases left in between. In germline, CDR1 is SGHDN, CDR2 FVKESK. The CDR3 region is CASSQKRAGEAFF. CDR3 sequence (DNA): TGTGCCAGCAGCCAAAAGAGGGCAGGTGAAGCTTTCTTT.

The chain carries TRBV30 and TRBJ1-5; D unclear. Trimming took off 4 bases at V and 4 bases at J, with 11 bases between the two ends. The germline V gene encodes CDR1 GTSNPN and CDR2 SVGIG (reference sequence). The CDR3 length is 13 residues. CDR3 amino acids: CAWNRQTNQPQHF. The CDR3 DNA is TGTGCCTGGAACAGACAAACGAATCAGCCCCAGCATTTT.

This clone was seen a single time. V usage is TRBV28 and J usage is TRBJ1-1; tentatively, D is TRBD1 (6 bases). Trimming stripped 5 bases from V and 7 bases from J, with 14 bases between. The CDR3 contains 13 residues. CDR1 MDHEN and CDR2 SYDVKM come from the germline V gene. CDR3 DNA: TGTGCCAGCAGTCCAGGGGCGCCTGGTGAAGCTTTCTTT. This codes for CASSPGAPGEAFF.

This clone was recorded only once. This chain connects TRBV30 to TRBJ2-5; 11 bases fit TRBD1. The germline gives CDR1 GTSNPN, CDR2 SVGIG (reference sequence). The CDR3 length is 15 residues. The CDR3 DNA reads TGTGCGAATACGAGGACAGGGGGCTATGGGGAGACCCAGTACTTC. It yields the protein CANTRTGGYGETQYF. Together with reference TRBV30 and TRBJ2-5, the CDR3 gives the full variable domain: SQTIHQWPATLVQPVGSPLSLECTVEGTSNPNLYWYRQAAGRGLQLLFYSVGIGQISSEVPQNLSASRPQDRQFILSSKKLLLSDSGFYLCANTRTGGYGETQYFGPGTRLLVL.